The next 14 T cell receptor beta chains were all read from a single sample in a study of blood T cell repertoires in COVID-19. Profiled with immunoSEQ multiplex PCR; TCRdb holds only in-frame clones, not every one. The data contain about 50,000 clones, 70% to 80% of them singletons. The source material was peripheral blood. These receptors all stem from a man aged 45-65 years with active or convalescent COVID-19.

The chain carries TRBV11-3 and TRBJ1-3; weak D call: TRBD1 (6 bases). Trimming stripped 5 bases from V and 3 bases from J, with 8 bases between. The CDR3 is made up of 13 amino acids. Germline assignment: CDR1 SGHNT and CDR2 YENEEA. CDR3 bases: TGTGCCAGCAGCGCAGGGGTTGGAAACACCATATATTTT. It specifies CASSAGVGNTIYF. Drawing the rest from reference TRBV11-3 and TRBJ1-3, the complete variable domain is EAGVVQSPRYKIIEKKQPVAFWCNPISGHNTLYWYLQNLGQGPELLIRYENEEAVDDSQLPKDRFSAERLKGVDSTLKIQPAELGDSAVYLCASSAGVGNTIYFGEGSWLTVV.

The J gene is TRBJ2-3, the V gene TRBV3-1 (or the pseudogene TRBV3-2), with TRBD2 matching 12 bases. The CDR3 runs 16 residues. V lost 4 bases, J lost 3 bases, and 5 bases stayed unmatched. Germline lookup yields CDR1 LGHDT and CDR2 YNNKEL (reference sequence). The CDR3 here is CASSPSGRAETDTQYF. For the CDR3, the DNA is TGTGCCAGCAGCCCTAGCGGGAGGGCCGAGACAGATACGCAGTATTTT.

The rearrangement uses TRBV5-1 and TRBJ2-3, with D possibly TRBD1 on 5 matching bases. The germline V gene encodes CDR1 SGHRS and CDR2 YFSETQ. The CDR3 contains 15 residues. Trimming took off 1 base at V and 2 bases at J, with 11 bases between the two ends. In DNA, the CDR3 is TGCGCCAGCAGCTTGCTAGGGGTAACCACAGATACGCAGTATTTT. Amino acids: CASSLLGVTTDTQYF.

V gene TRBV10-2 combines with J gene TRBJ2-1; the match to TRBD2 covers 12 bases. Germline V gene sequence: CDR1 WSHSY, CDR2 SAAADI. V lost 8 bases, J lost 12 bases, and 11 bases stayed unmatched. The CDR3 loop spans 14 amino acids. This chain's CDR3 is CASERTSGAYRQFF. In nucleotides, the CDR3 is TGCGCCAGCGAAAGGACTAGCGGGGCCTATCGGCAGTTCTTC.

V is TRBV10-3 and J is TRBJ2-1, with a possible D match to TRBD2 (7 bases). The length of the CDR3 is 15 residues. In germline, CDR1 is ENHRY, CDR2 SYGVKD. With 3 bases removed from V and 5 bases from J, the gap between germline ends came to 14 bases. In DNA, the CDR3 is TGTGCCATCAGTGAACCGGGGGGCCTCGACAATGAGCAGTTCTTC. Amino acid sequence: CAISEPGGLDNEQFF.

The V and J genes are TRBV5-1 and TRBJ1-5; possibly TRBD1 for D (5 bases). This CDR3 comprises 15 residues. Germline lookup yields CDR1 SGHRS and CDR2 YFSETQ. Trimming removed 3 bases from V and 3 bases from J, with 13 bases in between. The CDR3 nucleotides read TGCGCCAGCAGCTCCCTAGACAGTTTCAATCAGCCCCAGCATTTT. Amino acids: CASSSLDSFNQPQHF.

This clone was counted only a few times. V gene TRBV18 combines with J gene TRBJ2-7; 9 bases align to TRBD1. The junction had 8 bases not matched to a gene; V was cut back by 0 bases and J by 5 bases. The V gene's germline CDR1 is KGHSH and CDR2 LQKENI. The CDR3 has 16 amino acids. The CDR3 nucleotides read TGTGCCAGCTCACCACCGGGGACAGGGATTCCCCACGAGCAGTACTTC. Encoded protein: CASSPPGTGIPHEQYF.

This sequence joins TRBV6-5 and TRBJ2-7; possibly TRBD2 for D (6 bases). V dropped 4 bases and J dropped 0 bases, with 10 bases sitting between them. Per germline, CDR1 MNHEY and CDR2 SVGAGI. The CDR3 is made up of 14 amino acids. In DNA form, the CDR3 reads TGTGCCAGCAGTTTTAGCGGTAGCTCCTACGAGCAGTACTTC. This codes for CASSFSGSSYEQYF.

The chain joins TRBV28 to TRBJ1-2, with D possibly being TRBD1 (5 bases). Germline CDR1 is MDHEN and CDR2 is SYDVKM. The CDR3 spans 15 residues. The germline V and J ends were trimmed by 2 bases and 6 bases, with 16 bases remaining between them. The CDR3 sequence: CASSLQLGGMDGYTF. CDR3 DNA: TGTGCCAGCAGTTTACAGCTGGGGGGGATGGATGGCTACACCTTC.

This chain connects TRBV5-1 to TRBJ2-7; tentative D call: TRBD2 (5 bases). Trimming left V 0 bases short and J 2 bases short, with 9 bases between. From germline, CDR1 is SGHRS and CDR2 YFSETQ. This CDR3 is built from 14 residues. Here the CDR3 reads CASSLGPGTYEQYF. The DNA of the CDR3 is TGCGCCAGCAGCTTGGGCCCGGGGACCTACGAGCAGTACTTC. The whole variable domain, filled in from reference TRBV5-1 and TRBJ2-7, reads KAGVTQTPRYLIKTRGQQVTLSCSPISGHRSVSWYQQTPGQGLQFLFEYFSETQRNKGNFPGRFSGRQFSNSRSEMNVSTLELGDSALYLCASSLGPGTYEQYFGPGTRLTVT.

The genes are TRBV25-1 and TRBJ2-1; D is undetermined. The CDR3 spans 13 residues. V was pared by 3 bases and J by 9 bases, with 12 bases between. Germline CDR1 MGHDK, CDR2 SYGVNS. Here the CDR3 DNA reads TGTGCCAGCAGTGATCCAGCGCAAGCTGAGCAGTTCTTC. Amino acids: CASSDPAQAEQFF.

This chain uses TRBV7-8 with TRBJ2-5; 8 nucleotides agree with TRBD1. In germline, CDR1 is SGHVS, CDR2 FQNEAQ. This CDR3 comprises 15 residues. V trimming: 5 bases; J trimming: 7 bases; junction bases outside the gene matches: 12. CDR3 in amino acids: CASSLRTDTGGTQYF. The CDR3 DNA reads as TGTGCCAGCAGCCTACGTACTGATACAGGGGGGACCCAGTACTTC.

The V call is TRBV9, the J call TRBJ2-1, with 10 positions matching TRBD1. Germline V gene lookup returns CDR1 SGDLS and CDR2 YYNGEE. Trimming cost V 3 bases and J 5 bases; bases outside gene matches: 8. This CDR3 has 16 amino acids. As DNA, the CDR3 is TGTGCCAGCAGCGCCACCGGGACAGGGGCAAACAATGAGCAGTTCTTC. As protein: CASSATGTGANNEQFF.

The rearrangement uses TRBV7-6 and TRBJ2-3, with 8 bases that match TRBD2. The trim removed 7 bases at V and 0 bases at J, leaving 6 bases unmatched. Germline CDR1 is SGHVS and CDR2 is FNYEAQ. The length of the CDR3 is 15 residues. In nucleotides, the CDR3 is TGTGCCAGCACCCAAAGCGGGGGAAGCACAGATACGCAGTATTTT. Protein product: CASTQSGGSTDTQYF.